This is a list of T cell receptor beta chains from one sample in a study of CD8+ T cells in alopecia areata. The repertoire was sequenced with immunoSEQ multiplex PCR; TCRdb's copy has only in-frame clones and lacks some. Of about 270,000 clones in the sample, 60% were seen once. The source material was CD4+ T cells sorted from blood, sampled around week 54, from a patient treated with tofacitinib. The receptors originated from a human donor with alopecia areata. The CDR3 runs from the conserved cysteine through the conserved F or W. Fields, in order: V gene, CDR3 length, clone size, J gene, D gene, CDR3 DNA, CDR3 protein. A D gene is named only where the DNA matches it firmly. A row's size may be missing; if present it is once, few, many or a size class.

TRBV5-6	14	NA	TRBJ2-5	NA	TGTGCCAGCAGCTTGTGGGGGCGCTGGGAGACCCAGTACTTC	CASSLWGRWETQYF
TRBV5-1	12	few	TRBJ2-7	NA	TGCGCCAGCAGCCGGGACTCCTACGAGCAGTACTTC	CASSRDSYEQYF
TRBV6-4	14	few	TRBJ1-2	TRBD1	TGTGCCAGCAGTCCCGGGACAGGGCCCTATGGCTACACCTTC	CASSPGTGPYGYTF
TRBV18	14	NA	TRBJ1-2	NA	TGTGCCAGCTCACCAATAGAGGGGACCTATGGCTACACCTTC	CASSPIEGTYGYTF
TRBV5-6	11	NA	TRBJ2-1	NA	TGTGCCAGCAGATTGTATAATGAGCAGTTCTTC	CASRLYNEQFF
TRBV6-5	15	NA	TRBJ2-2	NA	TGTGCCAGCAGTATTAGCGGTTTGAACACCGGGGAGCTGTTTTTT	CASSISGLNTGELFF
TRBV6-5	15	NA	TRBJ2-1	NA	TGTGCCAGCAGCGCCGCACGAAGCTCCTACAATGAGCAGTTCTTC	CASSAARSSYNEQFF
TRBV20-1	10	NA	TRBJ1-1	TRBD1	TGCAGTCCAGGGGGCCTAAAAGCTTTCTTT	CSPGGLKAFF
TRBV4-3	16	NA	TRBJ2-3	NA	TGCGCCAGCAGCCAAGATCTTGAGGGGAACGATGATACGCAGTATTTT	CASSQDLEGNDDTQYF
TRBV29-1	13	NA	TRBJ2-5	NA	TGCAGCGTTGCCGGATTTACGGTAGAGACCCAGTACTTC	CSVAGFTVETQYF
TRBV30	14	NA	TRBJ1-4	NA	TGTGCCTGGAGTCGGGGTAGCACTAATGAAAAACTGTTTTTT	CAWSRGSTNEKLFF
TRBV30	12	NA	TRBJ1-1	NA	TGTGCCTGGAGAGCTCGGTGGGCTGAAGCTTTCTTT	CAWRARWAEAFF
TRBV29-1	12	NA	TRBJ2-3	NA	TGCACCCATAGCGGTAGCACAGATACGCAGTATTTT	CTHSGSTDTQYF
TRBV15	15	NA	TRBJ1-4	TRBD1	TGTGCCACCAGCAGAACCGGGACAGCTAATGAAAAACTGTTTTTT	CATSRTGTANEKLFF
TRBV29-1	10	medium-sized	TRBJ2-3	NA	TGCAGCACAAACACAGATACGCAGTATTTT	CSTNTDTQYF
TRBV5-4	15	NA	TRBJ2-3	TRBD2	TGTGCCAGCAAGACGGGGGGAGCGGACACAGATACGCAGTATTTT	CASKTGGADTDTQYF
TRBV23-1	16	few	TRBJ1-6	NA	TGCGCCAGCAGTCATCGCCCTTGGGACTTGGGTTCACCCCTCCACTTT	CASSHRPWDLGSPLHF
TRBV29-1	11	NA	TRBJ2-4	NA	TGCAGCGCAGGAGGGGTAGACATTCAGTACTTC	CSAGGVDIQYF
TRBV25-1	13	NA	TRBJ1-2	NA	TGTGCCAGCAGTGAATCCGAGAACTATGGCTACACCTTC	CASSESENYGYTF
TRBV7-2	14	once	TRBJ2-5	TRBD1	TGTGCCAGCAGCTTCCAAGGGGGCTCAGAGACCCAGTACTTC	CASSFQGGSETQYF
TRBV5-1	17	NA	TRBJ2-1	TRBD2	TGCGCCAGCAGCTTGGAGGGACTAGCGGGGGGGCCGAATGAGCAGTTCTTC	CASSLEGLAGGPNEQFF
TRBV7-3	15	NA	TRBJ2-1	NA	TGTGCCAGCAGCTCCGACTCTAGCTCCTACAATGAGCAGTTCTTC	CASSSDSSSYNEQFF
TRBV15	15	NA	TRBJ2-2	NA	TGTGCCACCAGCAGGTCCCCAGGGACGGGTGGGGAGCTGTTTTTT	CATSRSPGTGGELFF
TRBV5-1	15	NA	TRBJ2-7	NA	TGCGCCAGCAGCTTCTCCGGGGGATTCTCCTACGAGCAGTACTTC	CASSFSGGFSYEQYF
TRBV30	14	NA	TRBJ1-6	NA	TGTGCCTGGATGTCGACACTTGGAAATTCACCCCTCCACTTT	CAWMSTLGNSPLHF
TRBV30	15	NA	TRBJ2-6	NA	TGTGCCTGGAGTTCAGGTGGGGCTGGGGCCAACGTCCTGACTTTC	CAWSSGGAGANVLTF
TRBV14	14	NA	TRBJ2-5	TRBD2	TGTGCCAGCAGCCGACTAGCGGGCCAAGAGACCCAGTACTTC	CASSRLAGQETQYF
TRBV5-1	12	NA	TRBJ2-1	NA	TGCGCCAGCAGCTTGGAAGGGGATGAGCAGTTCTTC	CASSLEGDEQFF
TRBV2	13	NA	TRBJ2-4	TRBD2	TGTGCCAGCAGTGAACTAGCGGGGGGGTTACAGTACTTC	CASSELAGGLQYF
TRBV27	16	NA	TRBJ2-3	NA	TGTGCCAGCAGTCCCCGGCCAGGATCCCCGACAGATACGCAGTATTTT	CASSPRPGSPTDTQYF
TRBV10-3	11	few	TRBJ1-2	TRBD1	TGTGCCATCAGTCGGGACAGCCTCTACACCTTC	CAISRDSLYTF
TRBV6-1	15	few	TRBJ2-6	NA	TGTGCCAGCAGACCCTGGGAAACTGGGGCCAACGTCCTGACTTTC	CASRPWETGANVLTF
TRBV29-1	13	NA	TRBJ2-1	NA	TGCAGCGTTGGCGGGACAGCATACAATGAGCAGTTCTTC	CSVGGTAYNEQFF
TRBV11-2	17	NA	TRBJ1-2	NA	TGTGCCAGCAGCTTAGCGGACACAGGTCGTCTAAACTATGGCTACACCTTC	CASSLADTGRLNYGYTF
TRBV27	19	NA	TRBJ2-2	TRBD2	TGTGCCAGCAGTTTACGAGGACTAGCGGGGGCCGTAAACACCGGGGAGCTGTTTTTT	CASSLRGLAGAVNTGELFF
TRBV29-1	14	NA	TRBJ2-2	NA	TGCAGCGTCGCAAGGGCCGGAGGCACCGGGGAGCTGTTTTTT	CSVARAGGTGELFF
TRBV7-2	13	few	TRBJ1-1	NA	TGTGCCAGCAGCCCCCCCCGACGCCTTGAAGCTTTCTTT	CASSPPRRLEAFF
TRBV29-1	12	NA	TRBJ2-7	NA	TGCAGCGTTGGTAGGGGACCTTACGAGCAGTACTTC	CSVGRGPYEQYF
TRBV7-9	15	many	TRBJ2-1	TRBD2	TGTGCCAGCAGCTTATTGTCGGCGGCGGGGGGTGAGCAGTTCTTC	CASSLLSAAGGEQFF
TRBV7-8	16	NA	TRBJ1-5	TRBD1	TGTGCCAGCAGTCAATTTCCCGGGACAGGGGAAAGCGACCAGCATTTT	CASSQFPGTGESDQHF
TRBV5-4	14	few	TRBJ2-5	NA	TGTGCCAGCAGCTTGGAAACACACCAAGAGACCCAGTACTTC	CASSLETHQETQYF
TRBV18	14	NA	TRBJ1-1	NA	TGTGCCAGCTCACCTGGGGGTGGGAACACTGAAGCTTTCTTT	CASSPGGGNTEAFF
TRBV10-3	14	few	TRBJ2-7	NA	TGTGCCATCAGTGAGAAACTAGTTTCCTACGAGCAGTACTTC	CAISEKLVSYEQYF
TRBV2	13	NA	TRBJ2-7	TRBD1	TGTGCCAGCAGTGGGGACAGATACTACGAGCAGTACTTC	CASSGDRYYEQYF
TRBV5-1	14	NA	TRBJ2-5	TRBD2	TGCGCCAGCAGCTTGGAGCGGGGGGAGGAGACCCAGTACTTC	CASSLERGEETQYF
TRBV9	13	once	TRBJ2-5	NA	TGTGCCAGCAGCATACGCGCGGGAGAGACCCAGTACTTC	CASSIRAGETQYF
TRBV5-1	14	NA	TRBJ2-5	TRBD2	TGCGCCAGCAGCCAGAGCGGGGTACAAGAGACCCAGTACTTC	CASSQSGVQETQYF
TRBV7-9	14	NA	TRBJ2-7	NA	TGTGCCAGCAGCTTAAGCGCCCTCTCCTACGAGCAGTACTTC	CASSLSALSYEQYF
TRBV7-9	13	few	TRBJ1-6	NA	TGTGCCAGCAGCTTAGAGGGGAATTCACCCCTCCACTTT	CASSLEGNSPLHF
TRBV5-1	15	NA	TRBJ2-2	TRBD1	TGCGCCAGCAGCTTGGGACAGGGGAACACCGGGGAGCTGTTTTTT	CASSLGQGNTGELFF
TRBV23-1	18	few	TRBJ2-1	NA	TGCGCCAGCAGTCTCAAAGTCCGGGATGCTTGCTCCTACAATGAGCAGTTCTTC	CASSLKVRDACSYNEQFF
TRBV7-2	14	NA	TRBJ2-7	NA	TGTGCCAGCAGTTTTATGGTTGTCTCCTACGAGCAGTACTTC	CASSFMVVSYEQYF
TRBV7-7	15	NA	TRBJ2-3	TRBD1	TGTGCTAGCAGCCGTGGGACAGACAGCACAGATACGCAGTATTTT	CASSRGTDSTDTQYF